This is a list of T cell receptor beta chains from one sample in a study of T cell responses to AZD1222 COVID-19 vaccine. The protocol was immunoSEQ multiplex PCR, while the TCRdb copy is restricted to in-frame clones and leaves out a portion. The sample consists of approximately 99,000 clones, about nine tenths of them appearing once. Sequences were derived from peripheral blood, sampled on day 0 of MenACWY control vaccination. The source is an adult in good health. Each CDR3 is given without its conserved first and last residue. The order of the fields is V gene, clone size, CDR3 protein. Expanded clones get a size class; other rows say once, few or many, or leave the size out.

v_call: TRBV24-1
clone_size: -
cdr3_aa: ATSRGQSNYGYT

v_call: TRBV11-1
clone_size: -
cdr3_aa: ASSPRIFGNTIY

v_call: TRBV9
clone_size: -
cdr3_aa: ASSVEGKFQDTIY

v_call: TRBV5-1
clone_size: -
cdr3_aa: ASSLLQGDYGYT

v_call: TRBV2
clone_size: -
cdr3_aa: ASSSYRGRANYGYT

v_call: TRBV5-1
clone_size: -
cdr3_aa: ASSLWINTEAF

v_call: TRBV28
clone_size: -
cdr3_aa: ASSLSPGVNTGELF

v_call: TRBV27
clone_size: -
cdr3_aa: ASSLSEVGGKAF

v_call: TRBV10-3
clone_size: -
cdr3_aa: AISDSPLQGGGGYT

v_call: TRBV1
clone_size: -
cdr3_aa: TSSPPDRGNYGYT

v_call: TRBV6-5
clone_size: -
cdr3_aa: ASRPDRRNSPLH

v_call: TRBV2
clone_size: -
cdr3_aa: ASSFTGDYSNQPQH

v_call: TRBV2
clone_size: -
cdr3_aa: ASLTRTGALQPQH

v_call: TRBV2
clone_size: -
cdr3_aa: ASSEGKTNEKLF

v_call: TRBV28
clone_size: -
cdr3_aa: ASSLGHADTQY

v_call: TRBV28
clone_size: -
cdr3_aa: ASSWTGTEKLF

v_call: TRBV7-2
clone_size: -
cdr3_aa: ASSLTPPYEQY

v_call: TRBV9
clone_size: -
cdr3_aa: ASSVLVDAGELF

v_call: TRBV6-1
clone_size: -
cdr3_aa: ASSERGQARVDNQPQH

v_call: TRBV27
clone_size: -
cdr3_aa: ASSLSGDSHYGYT

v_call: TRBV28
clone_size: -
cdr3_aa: ASTRGGLSGQNEQY

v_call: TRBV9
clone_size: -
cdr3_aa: ASSVAGGQDTQY

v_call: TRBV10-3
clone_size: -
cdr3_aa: AISDRQENTEAF

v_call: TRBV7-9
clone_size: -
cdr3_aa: ASSPAGGEGMGEQF

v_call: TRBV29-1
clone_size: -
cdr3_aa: SVDRDRDDFSYNEQF

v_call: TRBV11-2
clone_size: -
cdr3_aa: ASTLGGWGGTDTQY

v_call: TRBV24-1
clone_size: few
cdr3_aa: ATRRRVSNEKLF

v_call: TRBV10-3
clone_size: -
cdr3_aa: AIRKTASFGTMNTEAF

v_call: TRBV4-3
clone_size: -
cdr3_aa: ASSQVFAGGPDTQY

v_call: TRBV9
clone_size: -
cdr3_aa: ASSETGLNTEAF

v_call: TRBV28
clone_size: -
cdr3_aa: ASSPSFYEQY

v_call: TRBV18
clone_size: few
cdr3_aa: ASSPPSRGRTGELF

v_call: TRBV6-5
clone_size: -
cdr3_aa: ASSWGIQETQY

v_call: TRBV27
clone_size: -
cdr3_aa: ASSLWRGNEQY

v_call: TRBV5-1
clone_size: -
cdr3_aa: ASSLGVAGSGAQY

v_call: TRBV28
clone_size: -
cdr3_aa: ASSLWSGGEQY

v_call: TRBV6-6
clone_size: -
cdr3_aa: ASSSGQGAPEAF

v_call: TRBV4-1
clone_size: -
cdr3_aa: ASSQDLMGANTGELF

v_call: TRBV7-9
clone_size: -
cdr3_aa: ASSLGVYEQY

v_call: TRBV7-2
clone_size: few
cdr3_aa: ASSLDRGNGNQPQH

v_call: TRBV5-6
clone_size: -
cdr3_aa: ASSLVTFLLNTEAF

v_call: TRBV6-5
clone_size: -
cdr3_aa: ANSDRGRGETQY

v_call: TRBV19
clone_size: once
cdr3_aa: ASSINRAANTEAF

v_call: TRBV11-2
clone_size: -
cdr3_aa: ASRRPGGLSGANVLT

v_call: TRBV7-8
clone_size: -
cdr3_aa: ASSLRDRGSTEAF

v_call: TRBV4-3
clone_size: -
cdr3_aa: ASSQDSTDITYEQY

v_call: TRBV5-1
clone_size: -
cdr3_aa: ASSLVVSQASPLH

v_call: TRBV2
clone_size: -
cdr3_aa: ASSIEEGLNQPQH

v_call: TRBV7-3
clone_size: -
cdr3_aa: ASSLEVQETQY

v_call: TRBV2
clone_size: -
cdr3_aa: ASTIISGNTIY

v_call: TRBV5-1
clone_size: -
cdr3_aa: ASSPQDSGDREQF

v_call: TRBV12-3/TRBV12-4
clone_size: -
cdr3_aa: ASSLMGDYGYT

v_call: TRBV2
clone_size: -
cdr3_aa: ASSGTGFLGNEKLF

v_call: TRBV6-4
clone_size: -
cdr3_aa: ASSDSMGQVGSNYGYT

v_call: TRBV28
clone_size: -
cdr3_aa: ASSPGTVYQETQY